This T cell receptor beta chain was recorded in a study of T-cell memory formation after mild COVID-19. Using its own MiXCR run on the 5' RACE reads, TCRdb lists one record per CDR3 protein. This table has 350,000 to 450,000 distinct CDR3 sequences, approximately 20% appearing once. Study-wide results and caveats: Contracting clones, day 15 to 85, had balanced CD4/CD8, and later expanders favored CD4+.

This clonotype was observed a handful of times. Its antigen remains unknown. The CDR3 is 16 amino acids. Germline V CDR1 and CDR2: LNHNV, YYDKDF (reference sequence). V dropped 0 bases and J dropped 3 bases, with 15 bases sitting between them. The sequence was obtained from an adult woman who had mild COVID-19 (a few samples of this study predate the infection). Cell type and time point are not known. The J gene is TRBJ2-7, the V gene TRBV15; no definite D call. The sample consisted of PBMCs or a T cell subset sorted from them (not recorded which). CDR3 sequence reads: CATSRDLVGTGYEQYF. CDR3 coding DNA: TGTGCCACCAGCAGAGATCTAGTGGGTACGGGCTACGAGCAGTACTTC.